Listed below are T cell receptor beta chains from one sample, sequenced in a study of cytomegalovirus exposure and HLA in healthy donors. Here immunoSEQ multiplex PCR was the method, and the copy in TCRdb shows in-frame clones only, minus some. The sample has some 140,000 clones; 65% to 75% are singletons. The material sequenced was PBMCs. The receptors were sampled from a man younger than 40 in good health and CMV-seronegative. The CDR3 runs from the conserved cysteine through the conserved F or W. D genes are given only for firm matches. Clone size is not always given. Where it is, it says once, few, many or a class for expanded clones.

CDR3nt: TGTGCCAGCAGCCACAGACTAGCGGGGGGGCGTAATGAGCAGTTCTTC
CDR3aa: CASSHRLAGGRNEQFF
abundance: NA
v_gene: TRBV4-2
j_gene: TRBJ2-1
d_gene: TRBD2

CDR3nt: TGTGCCAGCAGCCCGGACAGGGTGAATCAGCCCCAGCATTTT
CDR3aa: CASSPDRVNQPQHF
abundance: NA
v_gene: TRBV7-2
j_gene: TRBJ1-5
d_gene: TRBD1

CDR3nt: TGTGCCAGCAGCCACAGGGGGGACACTGAAGCTTTCTTT
CDR3aa: CASSHRGDTEAFF
abundance: once
v_gene: TRBV7-9
j_gene: TRBJ1-1
d_gene: TRBD1

CDR3nt: TGTGCCAGCAGTCCGCCGGGACAGAGCTCCTACGAGCAGTACTTC
CDR3aa: CASSPPGQSSYEQYF
abundance: NA
v_gene: TRBV25-1
j_gene: TRBJ2-7
d_gene: TRBD1

CDR3nt: TGCGCCAGCAGCCCAAGCGGAGTCGGAGGAGGGACTGAAGCTTTCTTT
CDR3aa: CASSPSGVGGGTEAFF
abundance: NA
v_gene: TRBV4-1
j_gene: TRBJ1-1
d_gene: NA

CDR3nt: TGTGCCACCGAGGAGGAGGGCACCATATATTTT
CDR3aa: CATEEEGTIYF
abundance: few
v_gene: TRBV10-3
j_gene: TRBJ1-3
d_gene: NA

CDR3nt: TGTTCCACGACCACCGGGACAGGTCCCACCGGGGAGCTGTTTTTT
CDR3aa: CSTTTGTGPTGELFF
abundance: NA
v_gene: TRBV7-9
j_gene: TRBJ2-2
d_gene: TRBD1

CDR3nt: TGTGCCAGCAGTTCCTCCGCAGGGTGGAACACTGAAGCTTTCTTT
CDR3aa: CASSSSAGWNTEAFF
abundance: NA
v_gene: TRBV6-5
j_gene: TRBJ1-1
d_gene: NA

CDR3nt: TGTGCCAGCAGTCCGCCCGGGGAAACTGAAGCTTTCTTT
CDR3aa: CASSPPGETEAFF
abundance: NA
v_gene: TRBV6-6
j_gene: TRBJ1-1
d_gene: NA

CDR3nt: TGTGCCAGCAGTGAAGCCAGCGGGGGTTCCGGGGAGCTGTTTTTT
CDR3aa: CASSEASGGSGELFF
abundance: NA
v_gene: TRBV2
j_gene: TRBJ2-2
d_gene: TRBD2

CDR3nt: TGTGCCAGCAGAGGGGGACGTGGGGCCAACGTCCTGACTTTC
CDR3aa: CASRGGRGANVLTF
abundance: NA
v_gene: TRBV5-4
j_gene: TRBJ2-6
d_gene: NA